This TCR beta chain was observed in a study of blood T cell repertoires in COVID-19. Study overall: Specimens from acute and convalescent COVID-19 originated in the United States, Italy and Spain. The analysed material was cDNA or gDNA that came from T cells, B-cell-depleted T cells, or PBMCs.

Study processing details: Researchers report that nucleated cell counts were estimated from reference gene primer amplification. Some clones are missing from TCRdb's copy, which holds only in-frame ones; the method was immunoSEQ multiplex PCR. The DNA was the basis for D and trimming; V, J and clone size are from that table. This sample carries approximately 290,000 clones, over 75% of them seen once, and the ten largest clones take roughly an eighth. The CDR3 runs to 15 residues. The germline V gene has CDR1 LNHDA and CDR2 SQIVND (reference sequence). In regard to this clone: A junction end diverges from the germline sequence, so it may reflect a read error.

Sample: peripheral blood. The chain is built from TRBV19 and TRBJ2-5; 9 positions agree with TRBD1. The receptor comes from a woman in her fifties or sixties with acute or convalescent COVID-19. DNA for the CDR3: TGTGCCAGTAGCATAGGACAGGGGTCCTCTGAGACCCAGTACTTC. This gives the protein CASSIGQGSSETQYF.